These 7 T cell receptor beta chains came from one sample sequenced in a study of blood T cell repertoires in COVID-19. Sequencing used immunoSEQ multiplex PCR; TCRdb keeps in-frame clones, though not all of them. The repertoire holds approximately 300,000 clones, with roughly 90% as singletons. The specimen sequenced was PBMCs or T cells enriched from blood (not recorded which). The receptors originated from a man aged 55-75 years who had recovered from COVID-19.

The sample holds a few counts of this clone. The CDR3 nucleotides are TGTGCCAGCAGTTTCCACCTTACTAGCGGGACTTGGCATGAGCAGTTCTTC. This codes for CASSFHLTSGTWHEQFF. This chain connects TRBV28 to TRBJ2-1; 10 bases align to TRBD2. Germline V gene lookup returns CDR1 MDHEN and CDR2 SYDVKM. Trimming at V came to 3 bases and at J to 8 bases, leaving 13 bases not matched to a gene. The CDR3 sequence is 17 residues long.

The chain recombines TRBV28 with TRBJ1-5; the D gene is possibly TRBD1 (5 bases). Germline lookup yields CDR1 MDHEN and CDR2 SYDVKM. V was clipped by 2 bases and J by 7 bases, with 12 bases between them. The CDR3 is 14 amino acids. Here the CDR3 reads CASSLGPGKQPQHF. DNA for the CDR3: TGTGCCAGCAGTTTAGGGCCAGGGAAGCAGCCCCAGCATTTT.

The gene calls are TRBV18 and TRBJ1-2; D remains unclear. CDR1 is KGHSH and CDR2 is LQKENI in the germline V gene. V shed 1 base and J shed 6 bases, with 21 bases lying between them. The CDR3 spans 17 residues. CDR3 protein: CASSPLSSRVEANGYTF. In DNA form, the CDR3 reads TGTGCCAGCTCACCACTGTCGTCTCGGGTTGAGGCGAATGGCTACACCTTC.

The V call is TRBV21-1, the J call TRBJ2-3; the table gives TRBD1 as D, unverified against the DNA. TRBV21-1 is a recognized pseudogene. This CDR3 contains 17 residues. CDR3 in DNA: TGTGCCAGCAGCAAGGGGAACCGGGACAGACTCACAGATACGCAGTATTTT. As protein: CASSKGNRDRLTDTQYF.

The chain carries TRBV6-6 and TRBJ1-1; D perhaps matches TRBD1 (5 bases). Trimming took 5 bases from V and 3 from J, leaving 22 bases between them. The CDR3 is 17 residues long. The germline V gene has CDR1 MNHNY and CDR2 SVGAGI (reference sequence). DNA for the CDR3: TGTGCCAGCAGTCGGTCGCGTGTAGGGACTTTTGACACTGAAGCTTTCTTT. It encodes CASSRSRVGTFDTEAFF.

The rearrangement uses TRBV4-1 and TRBJ2-3, with TRBD1 identical over 7 bases. Trimming at V came to 0 bases and at J to 3 bases, leaving 9 bases not matched to a gene. This CDR3 comprises 17 residues. Germline V gene lookup returns CDR1 MGHRA and CDR2 YSYEKL. In DNA form, the CDR3 reads TGCGCCAGCAGCCAAGAACAGCTGGGGACAGCGACAGATACGCAGTATTTT. Its protein is CASSQEQLGTATDTQYF.

CDR3 region: CASSLLWGGGQGGGYTF. The CDR3 DNA sequence: TGTGCCAGCAGTTTATTGTGGGGTGGGGGACAGGGCGGAGGCTACACCTTC. This rearrangement joins TRBV28 to TRBJ1-2, with TRBD1 matching over 9 bases. CDR3 length equals 17 residues. Germline lookup yields CDR1 MDHEN and CDR2 SYDVKM. J gave up 8 bases and V 1 base, and 14 bases lay outside the gene matches.